This entry is about one T cell receptor (beta chain). The data stem from a study of control samples from healthy donors and cancer patients. Germline CDR1 and CDR2: SQVTM and ANQGSEA. V was clipped by 0 bases and J by 6 bases, with 6 bases between them. The CDR3 has 12 amino acids. Data came from immunoSEQ multiplex PCR; TCRdb stores just in-frame clones and leaves some out. The top ten hold less than 3.5% of the sample, which has roughly 45,000 clones, 86% seen once. What was sequenced was PBMCs. This clonotype originated in a woman aged 50 to 60 with lung cancer. The chain couples TRBV29-1 to TRBJ1-3, with D unresolved. The CDR3 is CSVEDPPNTIYF. The CDR3 DNA reads as TGCAGCGTTGAAGATCCCCCAAACACCATATATTTT.